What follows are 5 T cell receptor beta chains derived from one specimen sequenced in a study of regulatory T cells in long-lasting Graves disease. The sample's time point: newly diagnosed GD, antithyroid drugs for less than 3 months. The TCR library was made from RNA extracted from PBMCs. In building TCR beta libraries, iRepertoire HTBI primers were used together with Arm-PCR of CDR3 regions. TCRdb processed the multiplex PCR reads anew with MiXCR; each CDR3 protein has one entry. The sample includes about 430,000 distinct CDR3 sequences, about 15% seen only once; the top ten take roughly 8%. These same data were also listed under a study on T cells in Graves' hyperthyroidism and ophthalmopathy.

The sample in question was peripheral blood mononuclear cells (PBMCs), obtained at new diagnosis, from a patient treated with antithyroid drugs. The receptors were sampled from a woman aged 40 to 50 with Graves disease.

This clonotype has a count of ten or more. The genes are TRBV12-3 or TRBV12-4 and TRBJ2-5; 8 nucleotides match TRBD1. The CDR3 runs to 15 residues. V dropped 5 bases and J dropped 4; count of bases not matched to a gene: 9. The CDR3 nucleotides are TGTGCCAGCAGTCCGACGGGACAGGTGGTAGAGACCCAGTACTTC. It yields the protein CASSPTGQVVETQYF.

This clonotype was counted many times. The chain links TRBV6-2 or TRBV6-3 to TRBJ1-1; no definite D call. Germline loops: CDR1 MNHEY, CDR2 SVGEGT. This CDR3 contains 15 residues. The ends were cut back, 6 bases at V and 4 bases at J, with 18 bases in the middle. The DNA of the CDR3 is TGTGCCAGCAGGGTCAGCGGCATTCTTCCCACTGAAGCTTTCTTT. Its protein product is CASRVSGILPTEAFF.

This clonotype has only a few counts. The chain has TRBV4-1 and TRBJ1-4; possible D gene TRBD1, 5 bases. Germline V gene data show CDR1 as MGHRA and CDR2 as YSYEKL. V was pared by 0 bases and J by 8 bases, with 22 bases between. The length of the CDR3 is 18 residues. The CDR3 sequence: CASSQEDPRAGGGEKLFF. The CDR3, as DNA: TGCGCCAGCAGCCAAGAGGACCCCAGGGCGGGCGGTGGGGAAAAACTGTTTTTT.

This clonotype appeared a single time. Here the CDR3 reads CASSFGTGANNGYTF. Written as DNA, the CDR3 is TGTGCCAGCAGTTTCGGTACCGGGGCCAACAATGGCTACACCTTC. The rearrangement joins TRBV27 to TRBJ1-2; D is possibly TRBD1 (5 bases). This CDR3 contains 15 residues. V lost 3 bases to trimming and J lost 6 bases, with 17 bases between them. Germline-derived CDR1 and CDR2 are MNHEY and SMNVEV (reference sequence).

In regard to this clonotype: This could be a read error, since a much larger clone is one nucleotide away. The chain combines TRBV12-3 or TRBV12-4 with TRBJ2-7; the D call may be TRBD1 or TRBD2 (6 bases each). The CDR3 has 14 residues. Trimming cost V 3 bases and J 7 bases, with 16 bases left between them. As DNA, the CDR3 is TGTGCCAGCAGTTTCAATCGGGAGACAGGAGAGCAGTACTTC. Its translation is CASSFNRETGEQYF.